The entry below gives a single TCR beta chain sequence along with its context. Antigen unknown. Germline and junction disagree at one end, which may indicate a read error. Vbeta (60) and Jbeta (13) primers were used in the PCR. Using immunoSEQ multiplex PCR, the repertoire was profiled, and TCRdb retains in-frame clones only, with some absent. The sample yields about 100,000 clones, around 82% seen once. The data were obtained in a study of cytomegalovirus exposure and HLA in healthy donors. Regarding the study as a whole: A likely sequencing artifact accounted for one observed cluster of highly shared sequence variants. Segments of the TCR beta V type were, in most cases, productive about 87% or about 30% of the time in an earlier analysis. The classifier, whose performance was assessed in both the original and validation cohorts, reportedly diagnosed cytomegalovirus status with high specificity and sensitivity.

This CDR3 is 13 amino acids long. In germline, CDR1 is SEHNR, CDR2 FQNEAQ (reference sequence). The chain has TRBV7-9 and TRBJ1-1, with a weak D call TRBD1 (5 bases). The source of this sequence is a woman in her sixties in good health and CMV-seronegative. Sequenced: PBMCs. This CDR3 reads CSSSFGGATEAFF. As DNA, the CDR3 is TGTTCCAGCAGCTTCGGAGGGGCCACTGAAGCTTTCTTT.